The 21 T cell receptor beta chains listed next were all sequenced from one sample in a study of blood T cell repertoires in COVID-19. Generated by immunoSEQ multiplex PCR, the TCRdb table keeps only in-frame clones and is missing some. Of roughly 91,000 clones listed, less than 85% are singletons. Sequencing was performed on peripheral blood. These TCRs come from a man in his 70s with acute or convalescent COVID-19.

The chain links TRBV28 to TRBJ2-7, with D unresolved. CDR3 size: 11 residues. Germline CDR1 reads MDHEN; CDR2 reads SYDVKM. The V gene lost 6 bases and the J gene lost 4 bases, with 7 bases spanning the gap. The CDR3 DNA is TGTGCCAGCAGCCGGGTTTACGAGCAGTACTTC. Translation gives CASSRVYEQYF.

V is TRBV4-1 and J is TRBJ2-7, with TRBD1 matching over 8 bases. With 4 bases clipped from V and 2 bases from J, the junction kept 1 base outside the gene matches. The V gene's germline CDR1 is MGHRA and CDR2 YSYEKL. The length of the CDR3 is 13 residues. CDR3 sequence: CASSPGQAYEQYF. Written as DNA, the CDR3 is TGCGCCAGCAGCCCGGGACAGGCCTACGAGCAGTACTTC.

This chain joins TRBV28 and TRBJ2-2; TRBD1 is a possible D gene (6 bases). Trimming took off 5 bases at V and 1 base at J, with 8 bases between the two ends. Germline V gene sequence: CDR1 MDHEN, CDR2 SYDVKM. The CDR3 is made up of 14 amino acids. CDR3 sequence: CASSLTGNTGELFF. In DNA form, the CDR3 reads TGTGCCAGCAGTCTGACAGGGAACACCGGGGAGCTGTTTTTT. Full variable domain (missing parts from reference TRBV28 and TRBJ2-2): DVKVTQSSRYLVKRTGEKVFLECVQDMDHENMFWYRQDPGLGLRLIYFSYDVKMKEKGDIPEGYSVSREKKERFSLILESASTNQTSMYLCASSLTGNTGELFFGEGSRLTVL.

The rearrangement joins TRBV4-1 to TRBJ2-7; perhaps TRBD2 as D (6 bases). Between the trimmed V and J ends, which lost 5 bases and 7 bases, there was a span of 21 bases. Looked up from germline, CDR1 is MGHRA and CDR2 is YSYEKL. The CDR3 is made up of 15 amino acids. This CDR3 reads CASSYRSGVGGEQYF. The CDR3 nucleotides read TGCGCCAGCAGCTACCGTAGCGGAGTGGGTGGGGAGCAGTACTTC.

This chain uses TRBV6-5 with TRBJ2-7; perhaps TRBD2 as D (5 bases). Germline assignment: CDR1 MNHEY and CDR2 SVGAGI. The V end lost 5 bases, the J end lost 2 bases, and 16 bases lay between the germline ends. The CDR3 spans 15 residues. The CDR3: CASSLTRGVPYEQYV. The DNA of the CDR3 is TGTGCCAGCAGTCTGACACGGGGTGTTCCCTACGAGCAGTACGTC.

The chain couples TRBV21-1 to TRBJ2-2; TRBD1, the table's D call, was not compared with the DNA. TRBV21-1 constitutes a pseudogene. The length of the CDR3 is 18 residues. CDR3 residues: CANPYRGGTISVSGELFF. DNA of the CDR3: TGTGCCAACCCCTACAGGGGGGGGACGATCTCTGTGTCCGGGGAGCTGTTTTTT.

This clone was counted once. The CDR3 loop is CATSRDPARSYEQYF. CDR3 DNA: TGTGCCACCAGCAGAGATCCTGCCAGATCCTACGAGCAGTACTTC. The chain employs TRBV15 and TRBJ2-7; D is undetermined. There are 15 residues in the CDR3. The V end lost 0 bases, the J end lost 1 base, and 10 bases lay between the germline ends. CDR1 and CDR2 from the germline V gene are LNHNV and YYDKDF (reference sequence).

The rearrangement uses TRBV4-1 and TRBJ2-7, with 7 positions matching TRBD1. This CDR3 is 17 amino acids long. The germline V gene encodes CDR1 MGHRA and CDR2 YSYEKL. V was pared by 3 bases and J by 2 bases, with 13 bases of the junction left unmatched. The CDR3 loop is CASSQSQFRDSTYEQYF. The DNA for the CDR3 is TGCGCCAGCAGCCAGTCACAATTCCGGGACAGCACCTACGAGCAGTACTTC.

This clone occurred once. The chain links TRBV27 to TRBJ1-2, with D perhaps TRBD1 (5 bases). The CDR3 is made up of 13 amino acids. The germline V and J ends were trimmed by 2 bases and 4 bases, with 8 bases remaining between them. CDR1 is MNHEY, CDR2 SMNVEV, per germline (reference sequence). The CDR3 reads CASSLRQGYGYTF. CDR3 sequence (DNA): TGTGCCAGCAGTTTACGGCAGGGCTATGGCTACACCTTC.

The chain uses TRBV5-1 and TRBJ1-1, with a weak D call TRBD1 (5 bases). CDR1 and CDR2 (germline): SGHRS, YFSETQ. The CDR3 consists of 13 residues. V gave up 2 bases and J gave up 7 bases, with 12 bases separating them. CDR3 loop: CASSFRDRGEAFF. The CDR3 DNA reads TGCGCCAGCAGCTTCAGGGATCGCGGTGAAGCTTTCTTT.

In its sample, this clone was seen once. The gene calls are TRBV11-2 and TRBJ1-2; D is unresolved. Looked up from germline, CDR1 is SGHAT and CDR2 is FQNNGV. This CDR3 comprises 13 residues. V lost 2 bases and J lost 3, with 7 bases in between. For the CDR3, the DNA is TGTGCCAGCAGCTTAAGAGTCGACTATGGCTACACCTTC. Encoded protein: CASSLRVDYGYTF.

This chain joins TRBV19 and TRBJ1-2; D ambiguous. The CDR3 extends over 14 amino acids. CDR1 and CDR2 from the germline V gene are LNHDA and SQIVND (reference sequence). V was clipped by 3 bases and J by 4 bases, with 12 bases between them. CDR3: CASSMDGQFYGYTF. The CDR3 coding sequence is TGTGCCAGTAGTATGGATGGGCAGTTCTATGGCTACACCTTC.

V is TRBV4-2 and J is TRBJ2-7; 11 bases fit TRBD2. This CDR3 is built from 17 residues. Germline V gene lookup returns CDR1 LGHNA and CDR2 YNFKEQ. V shed 3 bases and J 0 bases; nucleotides not matched to a gene: 7. CDR3 loop: CASSQQTSGMSSYEQYF. In nucleotides, the CDR3 is TGTGCCAGCAGCCAGCAGACTAGCGGGATGAGCTCCTACGAGCAGTACTTC.

The gene calls are TRBV7-9 and TRBJ2-7; TRBD1 matches 8 bases. Trimming at V came to 4 bases and at J to 5 bases, leaving 4 bases not matched to a gene. The CDR3 contains 13 residues. Looked up from germline, CDR1 is SEHNR and CDR2 is FQNEAQ (reference sequence). DNA for the CDR3: TGTGCCAGCAGCTCCCAGGACAGGGACGAGCAGTACGTC. It translates to CASSSQDRDEQYV.

V is TRBV7-3 and J is TRBJ1-1; no clear D. Trimming removed 1 base from V and 8 bases from J, with 14 bases in between. Germline CDR1 is SGHTA and CDR2 is FQGTGA. This CDR3 has 14 amino acids. This CDR3 is CASSLNPSFQEAFF. DNA of the CDR3: TGTGCCAGCAGCTTAAATCCCAGTTTTCAGGAAGCTTTCTTT.

This CDR3 is CASRGGQNEKLFF. The CDR3 nucleotides read TGTGCCAGCAGAGGAGGGCAGAATGAAAAACTGTTTTTT. The chain is built from TRBV2 and TRBJ1-4; the D is unclear. The V gene's germline CDR1 is SNHLY and CDR2 FYNNEI. V lost 6 bases and J 5 bases, leaving 10 bases between the germline ends. The CDR3 length is 13 residues.

The V call is TRBV7-3, the J call TRBJ2-1, with 11 bases aligning to TRBD1. Germline V gives CDR1 SGHTA, CDR2 FQGTGA. J lost 9 bases, V lost 5 bases, and 3 bases had no gene match. The CDR3 has 13 amino acids. CDR3 bases: TGTGCCAGCAGCGCGGGACAGGGGGGTGAGCAGTTCTTC. Translated: CASSAGQGGEQFF.

This clone is a singleton in its sample. The chain has TRBV2 and TRBJ2-6, with D tentatively TRBD2 (7 bases). The V end was cut by 5 bases, the J end by 4 bases, with 12 bases between. CDR1 and CDR2 (germline): SNHLY, FYNNEI. The CDR3 is made up of 15 amino acids. The CDR3 here is CASSLGGLGANVLTF. CDR3 coding DNA: TGTGCCAGCAGTCTGGGGGGGCTGGGGGCCAACGTCCTGACTTTC.

The gene calls are TRBV30 and TRBJ1-3; TRBD1 matches at 7 bases. The V gene's germline CDR1 is GTSNPN and CDR2 SVGIG (reference sequence). The CDR3 is made up of 15 amino acids. Unmatched junction bases numbered 5, after V lost 3 bases and J lost 0 bases. The CDR3 protein is CAWSRDSASGNTIYF. The CDR3 DNA sequence: TGTGCCTGGAGCCGGGACAGCGCCTCTGGAAACACCATATATTTT.

This chain links TRBV24-1 with TRBJ1-5, with TRBD1 matching over 7 bases. V dropped 6 bases and J dropped 6; count of bases not matched to a gene: 4. This CDR3 has 13 amino acids. The V gene's germline CDR1 is KGHDR and CDR2 SFDVKD. This chain's CDR3 is CATSRQGSQPQHF. CDR3 sequence (DNA): TGTGCCACCAGTAGACAGGGCAGTCAGCCCCAGCATTTT.

The genes are TRBV19 and TRBJ1-2, with D possibly matching TRBD1 (5 bases). The CDR3 contains 14 residues. The ends were cut back, 3 bases at V and 4 bases at J, with 12 bases in the middle. Looked up from germline, CDR1 is LNHDA and CDR2 is SQIVND (reference sequence). The CDR3 bases are TGTGCCAGTAGTATTTCGGGGGAGTCCTATGGCTACACCTTC. It specifies CASSISGESYGYTF.